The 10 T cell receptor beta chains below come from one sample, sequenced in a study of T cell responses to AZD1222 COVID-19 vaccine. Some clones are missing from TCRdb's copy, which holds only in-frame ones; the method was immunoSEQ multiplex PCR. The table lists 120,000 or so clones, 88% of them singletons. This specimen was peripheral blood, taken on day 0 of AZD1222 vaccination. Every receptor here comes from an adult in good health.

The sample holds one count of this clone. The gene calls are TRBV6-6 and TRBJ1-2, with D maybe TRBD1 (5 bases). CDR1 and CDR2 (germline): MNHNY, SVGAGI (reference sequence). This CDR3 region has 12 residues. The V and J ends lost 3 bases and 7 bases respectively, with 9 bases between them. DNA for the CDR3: TGTGCCAGCAGTTATCAGGGTGGTGGCTACACCTTC. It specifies CASSYQGGGYTF.

The CDR3 loop reads CASSESARVLEHEQYF. CDR3 DNA sequence: TGCGCCAGCAGTGAGTCTGCTAGGGTCCTTGAGCACGAGCAGTACTTC. This chain links TRBV10-2 with TRBJ2-7; D uncertain. The V end was cut by 0 bases, the J end by 5 bases, with 17 bases between. CDR1 WSHSY and CDR2 SAAADI come from the germline V gene. The CDR3 runs 16 residues.

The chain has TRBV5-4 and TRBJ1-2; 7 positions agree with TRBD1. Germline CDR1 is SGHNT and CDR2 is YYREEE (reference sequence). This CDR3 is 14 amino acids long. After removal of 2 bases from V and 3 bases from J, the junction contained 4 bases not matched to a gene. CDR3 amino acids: CASSLDRVDYGYTF. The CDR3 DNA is TGTGCCAGCAGCTTAGACAGGGTAGACTATGGCTACACCTTC. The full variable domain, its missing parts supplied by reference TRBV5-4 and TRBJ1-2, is ETGVTQSPTHLIKTRGQQVTLRCSSQSGHNTVSWYQQALGQGPQFIFQYYREEENGRGNFPPRFSGLQFPNYSSELNVNALELDDSALYLCASSLDRVDYGYTFGSGTRLTVV.

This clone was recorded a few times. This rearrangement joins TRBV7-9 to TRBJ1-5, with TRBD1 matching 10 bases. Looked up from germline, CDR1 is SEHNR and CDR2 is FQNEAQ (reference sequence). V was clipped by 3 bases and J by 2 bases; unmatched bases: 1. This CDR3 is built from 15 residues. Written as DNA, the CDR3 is TGTGCCAGCAGCTTGGGGACAGGGGGCAATCAGCCCCAGCATTTT. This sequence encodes CASSLGTGGNQPQHF.

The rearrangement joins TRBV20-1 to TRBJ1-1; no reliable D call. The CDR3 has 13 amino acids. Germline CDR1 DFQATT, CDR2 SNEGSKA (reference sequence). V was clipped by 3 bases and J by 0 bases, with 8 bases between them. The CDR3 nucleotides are TGCAGTGCTAGTACGCTTATGAACACTGAAGCTTTCTTT. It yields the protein CSASTLMNTEAFF.

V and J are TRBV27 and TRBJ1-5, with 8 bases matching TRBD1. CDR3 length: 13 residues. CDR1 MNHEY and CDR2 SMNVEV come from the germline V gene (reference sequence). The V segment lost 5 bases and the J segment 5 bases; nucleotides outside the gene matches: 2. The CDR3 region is CASSDRGYQPQHF. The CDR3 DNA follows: TGTGCCAGCAGTGACAGGGGCTATCAGCCCCAGCATTTT.

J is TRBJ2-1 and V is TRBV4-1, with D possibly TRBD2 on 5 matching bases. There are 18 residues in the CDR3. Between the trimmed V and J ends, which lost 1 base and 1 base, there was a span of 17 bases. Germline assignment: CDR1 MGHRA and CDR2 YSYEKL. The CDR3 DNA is TGCGCCAGCAGCCAAGCCCGAGGGATAGCAACTTCCTACAATGAGCAGTTCTTC. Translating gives CASSQARGIATSYNEQFF.

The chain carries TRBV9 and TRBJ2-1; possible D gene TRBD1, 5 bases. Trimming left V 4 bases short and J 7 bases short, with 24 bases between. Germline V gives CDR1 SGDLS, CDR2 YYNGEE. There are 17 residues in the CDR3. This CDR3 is CASSNHHGADRVNEQFF. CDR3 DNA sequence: TGTGCCAGCAGCAATCACCATGGGGCAGACAGAGTTAATGAGCAGTTCTTC.

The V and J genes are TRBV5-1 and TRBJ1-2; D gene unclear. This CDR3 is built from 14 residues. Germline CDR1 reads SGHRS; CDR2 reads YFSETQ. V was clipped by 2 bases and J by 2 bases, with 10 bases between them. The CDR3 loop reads CASSFEGNNYGYTF. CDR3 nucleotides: TGCGCCAGCAGCTTCGAAGGAAACAACTATGGCTACACCTTC.

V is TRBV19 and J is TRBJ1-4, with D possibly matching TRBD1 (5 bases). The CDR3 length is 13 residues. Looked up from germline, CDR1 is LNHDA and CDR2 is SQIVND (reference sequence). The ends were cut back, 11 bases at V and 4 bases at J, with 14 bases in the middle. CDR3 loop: CASIGRGNEKLFF. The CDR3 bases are TGTGCCTCTATAGGGAGGGGTAATGAAAAACTGTTTTTT.